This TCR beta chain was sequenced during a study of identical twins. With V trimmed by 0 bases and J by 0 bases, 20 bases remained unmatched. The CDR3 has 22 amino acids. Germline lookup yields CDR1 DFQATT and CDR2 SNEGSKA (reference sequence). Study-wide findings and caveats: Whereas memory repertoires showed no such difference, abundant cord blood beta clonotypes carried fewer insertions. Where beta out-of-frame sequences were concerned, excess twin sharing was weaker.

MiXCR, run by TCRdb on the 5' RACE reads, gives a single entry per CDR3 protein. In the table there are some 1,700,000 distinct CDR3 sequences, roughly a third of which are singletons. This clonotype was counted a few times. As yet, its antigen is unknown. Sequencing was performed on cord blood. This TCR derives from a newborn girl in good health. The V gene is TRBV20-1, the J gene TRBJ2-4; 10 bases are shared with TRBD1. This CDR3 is CSARDRRRQGAGSGLAKNIQYF. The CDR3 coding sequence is TGCAGTGCTAGAGATCGTAGGCGACAGGGGGCCGGTAGCGGTTTAGCCAAAAACATTCAGTACTTC.